This is a list of T cell receptor beta chains from one sample in a study of PD-L1 blockade in urothelial cancer. Sequencing used immunoSEQ multiplex PCR; TCRdb keeps in-frame clones, though not all of them. The sample lists approximately 2,500 clones, around a third occurring once. Sample: tumor tissue, taken before atezolizumab (anti-PD-L1) treatment. The receptor set was obtained from a man between 65 and 80 years old with urothelial cancer. The CDR3 runs from the conserved cysteine through the conserved F or W. A D gene is named only where the DNA matches it firmly. Clone size appears in some rows only: once, few, many, or a class for an expanded clone.

j_call d_call v_call clone_size cdr3_nt cdr3_aa
TRBJ1-1 . TRBV7-1 few TGTGCCAGCAGCGGGGAAAGACAGGAAGAAATGAACACTGAAGCTTTCTTT CASSGERQEEMNTEAFF
TRBJ2-5 . TRBV30 . TGTGCCTGGAGTGGCACAGGGGGAGGGCTGACCCAGTACTTC CAWSGTGGGLTQYF
TRBJ1-3 . TRBV18 . TGTGCCAGCTCACCACCGAGTTCGCGTTCTGGAAACACCATATATTTT CASSPPSSRSGNTIYF
TRBJ1-1 . TRBV25-1 once TGTGCCAGCTCCGCTGGGCTCGCTGAAGCTTTCTTT CASSAGLAEAFF
TRBJ1-5 . TRBV18 . TGTGCCAGCTCACAGGGGGGGGAGTCAAGTCAGCCCCAGCATTTT CASSQGGESSQPQHF
TRBJ1-1 . TRBV28 . TGTGCCAGCAGCTTAGGAGACACTGAAGCTTTCTTT CASSLGDTEAFF
TRBJ2-6 . TRBV5-1 few TGCGCCAGCAAGCGGGCAGGGACTGGGGCCAACGTCCTGACTTTC CASKRAGTGANVLTF
TRBJ2-7 TRBD2 TRBV18 . TGTGCCAGCCACCGGACTAGCGGGGGGGCCTTTTCCTACGAGCAGTACTTC CASHRTSGGAFSYEQYF
TRBJ2-1 TRBD2 TRBV15 . TGTGCCACCAGCCCCCGGACTAGCGGGTATAATGAGCAGTTCTTC CATSPRTSGYNEQFF
TRBJ1-2 . TRBV6-1 few TGTGCCAGCAGTGAAGAGGGAAGGAGCGGCTACACCTTC CASSEEGRSGYTF
TRBJ2-7 . TRBV9 . TGTGCCAGCAGCTTAGAGGGCTTCGAGCAGTACTTC CASSLEGFEQYF